The 15 T cell receptor beta chains presented below share a single source sample, sequenced in a study of neurological immune-mediated disorders. Via MiXCR, TCRdb re-called the 5' RACE reads, giving one row per CDR3 protein. This sample carries some 57,000 distinct CDR3 sequences, under 5% of them seen once, and the ten largest clones take approximately 3.5%. The sequenced sample consisted of PBMCs. The receptors shown here come from a woman aged 50 to 60 with multiple sclerosis.

This clonotype appeared a single time. The chain links TRBV5-1 to TRBJ2-5; D call uncertain. The germline gives CDR1 SGHRS, CDR2 YFSETQ. The V end lost 5 bases, the J end lost 3 bases, and 5 bases lay between the germline ends. This CDR3 has 11 residues. DNA for the CDR3: TGCGCCAGCAGATTAAAAGAGACCCAGTACTTC. Amino acid sequence: CASRLKETQYF.

The chain uses TRBV5-1 and TRBJ2-7; either TRBD1 or TRBD2 may fit D (6 bases each). Germline V gene lookup returns CDR1 SGHRS and CDR2 YFSETQ. The CDR3 extends over 15 amino acids. DNA for the CDR3: TGCGCAAGAAGCCCCGAGGGGGGCAGCTCCTACGAGCAGTACTTC. It specifies CARSPEGGSSYEQYF.

The chain has TRBV6-6 and TRBJ1-2; D is uncertain. With 6 bases removed from V and 8 bases from J, the gap between germline ends came to 16 bases. Germline V gene sequence: CDR1 MNHNY, CDR2 SVGAGI (reference sequence). The CDR3 has 13 amino acids. This CDR3 is CASSWEREGGYTF. Here the CDR3 DNA reads TGTGCCAGCAGCTGGGAAAGGGAAGGCGGCTACACCTTC.

This clonotype was picked up many times. The chain combines TRBV10-1 with TRBJ2-2; D assignment may be TRBD1 or TRBD2 (5 bases each). From germline, CDR1 is WNHNN and CDR2 SYGVQD (reference sequence). V was clipped by 5 bases and J by 4 bases, with 8 bases between them. The CDR3 covers 13 residues. The CDR3 is CASSRDLTGELFF. The CDR3 nucleotides are TGCGCCAGCAGTCGGGACCTCACCGGGGAGCTGTTTTTT.

This clonotype was counted many times. The V gene is TRBV7-2, the J gene TRBJ2-3; 11 positions agree with TRBD2. Per germline, CDR1 SGHTA and CDR2 FQGNSA. With 3 bases clipped from V and 0 bases from J, the junction kept 5 bases outside the gene matches. The CDR3 has 17 amino acids. The CDR3 DNA reads TGTGCCAGCAGCTTTACTAGCGGGGGCCCTAGCACAGATACGCAGTATTTT. Translation gives CASSFTSGGPSTDTQYF.

This clonotype came up many times. The V and J genes are TRBV20-1 and TRBJ2-5; D not resolved. CDR3 length equals 16 residues. Trimming removed 0 bases at V and 5 bases at J, with 19 bases between. In germline, CDR1 is DFQATT, CDR2 SNEGSKA (reference sequence). In DNA form, the CDR3 reads TGCAGTGCTAGAGATGCCTACAGTTCTTTCCTGGAGACCCAGTACTTC. Its translation is CSARDAYSSFLETQYF.

The table lists this clonotype with many counts. The V and J genes are TRBV6-5 and TRBJ2-2; D is uncertain. Germline-derived CDR1 and CDR2 are MNHEY and SVGAGI. The CDR3 is 14 amino acids. Trimming removed 6 bases from V and 6 bases from J, with 14 bases in between. The DNA for the CDR3 is TGTGCCAGCAGATTACGTTGGGTAGCCGGGGAGCTGTTTTTT. It translates to CASRLRWVAGELFF.

The sample holds many counts of this clonotype. This rearrangement joins TRBV7-9 to TRBJ2-7, with a weak D call TRBD2 (5 bases). CDR1 SEHNR and CDR2 FQNEAQ come from the germline V gene (reference sequence). The ends were cut back, 11 bases at V and 4 bases at J, with 21 bases in the middle. The CDR3 is 14 amino acids. As DNA, the CDR3 is TGTGCCGGAGGTGGAGCAGTCAATGTTTACGAGCAGTACTTC. Translation gives CAGGGAVNVYEQYF.

This clonotype was counted at least ten times. V is TRBV12-3 or TRBV12-4 and J is TRBJ1-1; the match to TRBD1 covers 10 bases. CDR3 size: 16 residues. Unmatched junction bases numbered 10, after V lost 4 bases and J lost 5 bases. CDR3 bases: TGTGCCAGCAGTTCCTCGAAGCCGGGACAGGGGACTGAAGCTTTCTTT. This translates into CASSSSKPGQGTEAFF.

This clonotype has at least ten counts. The chain combines TRBV10-1 with TRBJ2-2, with a possible D match to TRBD2 (7 bases). The CDR3 has 15 amino acids. From germline, CDR1 is WNHNN and CDR2 SYGVQD (reference sequence). Deletions cut 8 bases from V and 2 bases from J, with 15 bases between. This chain's CDR3 is CASPRRGANTGELFF. The DNA of the CDR3 is TGCGCCAGCCCACGTCGGGGGGCAAACACCGGGGAGCTGTTTTTT.

With respect to this clonotype: This may be a read error, as it is one base from a much larger clone. The rearrangement links TRBV18 to TRBJ1-2; D is undetermined. The germline V gene encodes CDR1 KGHSH and CDR2 LQKENI. CDR3 size: 13 residues. Trimming removed 4 bases at V and 12 bases at J, with 18 bases between. CDR3 sequence (DNA): TGTGCCAGCTCACGTCGTGCCGGAACGCCCCACACCTTC. Protein product: CASSRRAGTPHTF.

This clonotype was counted at least ten times. V gene TRBV6-5 combines with J gene TRBJ1-1, with D perhaps TRBD1 (6 bases). This CDR3 is 14 amino acids long. Germline assignment: CDR1 MNHEY and CDR2 SVGAGI. The germline V and J ends were trimmed by 4 bases and 3 bases, with 12 bases remaining between them. CDR3 DNA: TGTGCCAGCAGTTTACAGGGTAGGGACACTGAAGCTTTCTTT. Translation gives CASSLQGRDTEAFF.

This clonotype was seen at least ten times. Relative to the germline gene, one junction end is altered; a read error may explain this. This chain links TRBV12-3 or TRBV12-4 with TRBJ1-5; D might be TRBD1 (5 bases). CDR3 size: 15 residues. This chain's CDR3 is CASSPDGRGDQPQNF. The CDR3 DNA follows: TGTGCCAGCAGCCCCGACGGTCGAGGGGATCAGCCCCAGAATTTT.

This clonotype has ten or more counts. DNA for the CDR3: TGTGCCAGCAAAAGGTTGGGGCCCAAGGCCGGGGAGCTGTTTTTT. Its translation is CASKRLGPKAGELFF. V gene TRBV6-5 combines with J gene TRBJ2-2; weak D call: TRBD1 (5 bases). CDR3 length: 15 amino acids. Germline V lookup: CDR1 MNHEY, CDR2 SVGAGI. The V end was cut by 7 bases, the J end by 6 bases, with 18 bases between.

This clonotype was detected many times. V gene TRBV12-3 or TRBV12-4 combines with J gene TRBJ2-3; 8 nucleotides match TRBD2. J lost 2 bases, V lost 3 bases, and 7 bases had no gene match. CDR3 length: 16 residues. The CDR3 spells CASSFSLAESTDTQYF. DNA of the CDR3: TGTGCCAGCAGTTTTTCACTAGCGGAATCCACAGATACGCAGTATTTT.